This entry is about one T cell receptor (beta chain). Its antigen is as yet unknown. This sample was included in a study of blood T cells in healthy people across ages. The study isolated at least 7 million PBMCs from each sample. General observations from the study: Compared with aged donors, long-lived donors showed fewer expanded clones, suggesting selection.

Using a J-beta primer mix together with a sample-barcoded 5' primer, a second PCR was run for roughly 7 to 12 cycles. TCRdb reprocessed the 5' RACE reads with MiXCR, giving one entry per CDR3 protein. Of some 1,500,000 distinct CDR3 sequences in the sample, roughly 43% were seen once. Trimming removed 1 base at V and 9 bases at J, with 13 bases between. The CDR3 covers 13 residues. Germline values: CDR1 SEHNR, CDR2 FQNEAQ (reference sequence). The sequence derives from a young woman in good health. The sample taken for sequencing was blood. The chain is built from TRBV7-9 and TRBJ2-7; D is unclear. CDR3 sequence: CASSLVGPGGQYF. For the CDR3, the DNA is TGTGCCAGCAGCTTAGTAGGTCCAGGTGGGCAGTACTTC.